Listed below are T cell receptor beta chains from one sample, sequenced in a study of cytomegalovirus exposure and HLA in healthy donors. Data came from immunoSEQ multiplex PCR; TCRdb stores just in-frame clones and leaves some out. The sample records over 150,000 clones, roughly 75% being singletons. Sample: PBMCs. The receptors were gathered from a woman aged 45-65 years in good health and CMV-seropositive. The CDR3 runs from the conserved cysteine through the conserved F or W. The order of the fields is V gene, J gene, D gene, clone size, CDR3 protein, CDR3 DNA. The D gene is left open where the match is weak. The size of a clone is reported for some rows only, either as once, few or many, or as a class for expanded clones.

TRBV7-6	TRBJ1-6	NA	once	CASSLTGVGSPLHF	TGTGCCAGCAGCTTAACTGGAGTGGGTTCACCCCTCCACTTT
TRBV5-6	TRBJ1-2	NA	NA	CASSLGLPSATF	TGTGCCAGCAGCTTGGGTCTCCCAAGTGCGACCTTC
TRBV5-4	TRBJ2-3	TRBD2	NA	CASSYPTSGTDTQYF	TGTGCCAGCAGCTATCCGACTAGCGGGACAGATACGCAGTATTTT
TRBV27	TRBJ1-5	TRBD1	NA	CASSWTGSISNQPQHF	TGTGCCAGCAGCTGGACAGGTAGCATTAGCAATCAGCCCCAGCATTTT
TRBV7-9	TRBJ2-1	NA	NA	CASSFIGVEQFF	TGTGCCAGCAGCTTTATAGGGGTCGAGCAGTTCTTC
TRBV7-2	TRBJ2-3	TRBD2	NA	CASSLGLAGVTDTQYF	TGTGCCAGCAGCTTAGGCCTAGCGGGGGTCACAGATACGCAGTATTTT
TRBV4-2	TRBJ2-3	NA	NA	CASSQEGGPTDTQYF	TGTGCCAGCAGCCAAGAGGGGGGGCCGACAGATACGCAGTATTTT
TRBV6-6	TRBJ2-7	NA	NA	CATEQGLGTYEQYF	TGTGCCACCGAGCAGGGGTTGGGAACCTACGAGCAGTACTTC
TRBV7-6	TRBJ1-4	TRBD1	NA	CASSSGQGAEKLFF	TGTGCCAGCAGCTCAGGACAGGGGGCGGAAAAACTGTTTTTT
TRBV7-9	TRBJ1-4	NA	once	CASSPQGPGEKLFF	TGTGCCAGCAGCCCACAGGGACCAGGGGAAAAACTGTTTTTT
TRBV6-4	TRBJ1-6	TRBD1	NA	CASREGQGYNSPLHF	TGTGCCAGCAGGGAGGGACAGGGGTATAATTCACCCCTCCACTTT
TRBV7-2	TRBJ1-1	TRBD1	NA	CASSFWTGNTEAFF	TGTGCCAGCAGCTTCTGGACAGGGAACACTGAAGCTTTCTTT
TRBV14	TRBJ1-1	NA	NA	CASSQVAVEAFF	TGTGCCAGCAGCCAAGTGGCAGTTGAAGCTTTCTTT
TRBV27	TRBJ2-2	TRBD2	NA	CASISSAGGRGGELFF	TGTGCCAGCATCTCATCAGCGGGGGGGCGCGGCGGGGAGCTGTTTTTT
TRBV10-3	TRBJ1-5	TRBD1	few	CAIRPAGQGGNQPQHF	TGTGCCATCAGACCCGCTGGACAGGGTGGCAATCAGCCCCAGCATTTT
TRBV5-6	TRBJ2-1	NA	NA	CASSNGGDKGSQFF	TGTGCCAGCAGCAATGGGGGGGACAAGGGGTCTCAGTTCTTC
TRBV19	TRBJ2-7	NA	NA	CASRRGSDSYEQYF	TGTGCCAGTCGGCGTGGTAGCGACTCCTACGAGCAGTACTTC
TRBV28	TRBJ2-1	TRBD2	NA	CASWSAGGIGEQFF	TGTGCCAGTTGGTCAGCGGGAGGGATCGGTGAGCAGTTCTTC
TRBV19	TRBJ1-1	NA	NA	CASSIRVPVNTEAFF	TGTGCCAGTAGTATCAGGGTCCCAGTGAACACTGAAGCTTTCTTT
TRBV27	TRBJ2-7	TRBD2	NA	CASGMRTSGSYEQYF	TGTGCCAGCGGCATGAGGACTAGCGGGAGCTACGAGCAGTACTTC
TRBV27	TRBJ1-5	NA	NA	CASRRTGANQPQHF	TGTGCCAGCAGGCGAACAGGAGCCAATCAGCCCCAGCATTTT
TRBV4-1	TRBJ1-1	NA	few	CASSQHSEAFF	TGCGCCAGCAGCCAACACAGTGAAGCTTTCTTT
TRBV7-2	TRBJ2-1	NA	NA	CASSSAPATGEQFF	TGTGCCAGCAGCTCCGCCCCAGCGACAGGTGAGCAGTTCTTC
TRBV2	TRBJ1-5	NA	NA	CASSDTGYQPQHF	TGTGCCAGCAGTGACACAGGGTATCAGCCCCAGCATTTT
TRBV14	TRBJ1-2	NA	NA	CASSSGANYGYTF	TGTGCCAGCAGCTCCGGGGCTAACTATGGCTACACCTTC
TRBV4-2	TRBJ1-1	NA	NA	CASSQGTGMNTEAFF	TGTGCCAGCAGCCAAGGAACAGGTATGAACACTGAAGCTTTCTTT
TRBV7-9	TRBJ1-2	TRBD1	NA	CSSSLAAGTGGDGYTF	TGTTCCAGCAGCTTAGCGGCCGGTACAGGGGGTGATGGCTACACCTTC
TRBV5-6	TRBJ1-1	TRBD1	NA	CASTILDRELRETEAFF	TGTGCCAGCACCATACTTGACAGGGAACTCAGGGAGACTGAAGCTTTCTTT
TRBV19	TRBJ1-4	TRBD1	NA	CASARGRDEKLFF	TGTGCCAGTGCAAGGGGGCGAGATGAAAAACTGTTTTTT
TRBV2	TRBJ2-1	NA	NA	CASSARSGYNEQFF	TGTGCCAGCAGTGCACGGTCTGGCTACAATGAGCAGTTCTTC
TRBV28	TRBJ2-7	NA	NA	CASNRFSYEQYF	TGTGCCAGCAACCGTTTCTCCTACGAGCAGTACTTC
TRBV28	TRBJ2-1	TRBD1	NA	CASSLWGQGSSYNEQFF	TGTGCCAGCAGTTTATGGGGACAGGGGAGCTCCTACAATGAGCAGTTCTTC
TRBV6-5	TRBJ1-5	NA	NA	CASSSSFLSNQPQHF	TGTGCCAGCAGTTCTTCTTTCCTTAGCAATCAGCCCCAGCATTTT
TRBV10-1	TRBJ1-1	NA	NA	CASTTDRLNTEAFF	TGCGCCAGCACCACTGACAGGTTGAACACTGAAGCTTTCTTT
TRBV9	TRBJ1-2	NA	NA	CASSSGTANYGYTF	TGTGCCAGCAGCAGCGGGACGGCGAACTATGGCTACACCTTC
TRBV7-2	TRBJ2-3	TRBD2	NA	CASSWGTSGGSTDTQYF	TGTGCCAGCAGCTGGGGGACTAGCGGGGGCTCCACAGATACGCAGTATTTT
TRBV4-1	TRBJ2-7	NA	NA	CASSLRQTYEQYF	TGCGCCAGCAGCCTTCGACAGACCTACGAGCAGTACTTC
TRBV7-3	TRBJ2-5	TRBD2	few	CASTPSGGAQETQYF	TGTGCCAGCACCCCCAGCGGGGGAGCCCAAGAGACCCAGTACTTC
TRBV27	TRBJ2-5	TRBD2	few	CASSLSVSGGKPAQETQYF	TGTGCCAGCAGTTTATCAGTTAGCGGGGGAAAACCCGCCCAAGAGACCCAGTACTTC
TRBV7-8	TRBJ2-4	NA	few	CASSFLPDRDGGIQYF	TGTGCCAGCAGCTTTTTACCAGATCGCGATGGAGGCATTCAGTACTTC
TRBV25-1	TRBJ1-1	NA	once	CASSREEGTEAFF	TGTGCCAGCTCCCGGGAGGAAGGCACTGAAGCTTTCTTT
TRBV7-7	TRBJ2-1	NA	NA	CASSLGGGNEQFF	TGTGCTAGCAGCTTAGGAGGGGGCAATGAGCAGTTCTTC
TRBV23-1	TRBJ1-2	NA	NA	CAPNLGGAGSYGYTF	TGCGCCCCTAACCTCGGGGGGGCCGGCAGCTATGGCTACACCTTC
TRBV10-2	TRBJ1-2	NA	few	CASSEQGLSGYTF	TGCGCCAGCAGTGAACAGGGTTTGTCGGGCTACACCTTC
TRBV13	TRBJ2-5	NA	NA	CASSQGGGAETQYF	TGTGCCAGCAGCCAAGGAGGGGGCGCGGAGACCCAGTACTTC
TRBV28	TRBJ1-1	NA	few	CASRDNSQPSTEAFF	TGTGCCAGCAGGGACAACAGTCAACCGAGCACTGAAGCTTTCTTT
TRBV19	TRBJ1-4	NA	NA	CASSSRKGDGEKLFF	TGTGCCAGTAGCAGCCGTAAGGGGGATGGGGAAAAACTGTTTTTT
TRBV6-5	TRBJ2-7	TRBD1	NA	CASRRGTGQMAVQYF	TGTGCCAGCAGACGGGGGACAGGGCAAATGGCTGTGCAGTACTTC
TRBV7-8	TRBJ2-7	TRBD2	NA	CASSAPSGGSYEQYF	TGTGCCAGCAGCGCCCCTAGCGGGGGCTCCTACGAGCAGTACTTC
TRBV27	TRBJ2-7	TRBD1	NA	CASSSGGTGYEQYF	TGTGCCAGCAGTTCAGGGGGCACGGGATACGAGCAGTACTTC
TRBV18	TRBJ1-2	TRBD1	NA	CASSPAGTGDYGYTF	TGTGCCAGCTCACCCGCCGGGACAGGGGACTATGGCTACACCTTC
TRBV5-1	TRBJ2-2	TRBD2	NA	CASSSAGTRGTGELFF	TGCGCCAGCAGCTCGGCCGGGACTAGGGGAACCGGGGAGCTGTTTTTT
TRBV19	TRBJ1-5	NA	NA	CASSIFSQGYSNQPQHF	TGTGCCAGTAGTATATTCTCTCAGGGGTATAGCAATCAGCCCCAGCATTTT